These 27 T cell receptor beta chains originate from one sample sequenced in a study of blood T cell repertoires in COVID-19 (dated by TCRdb to the early 2020s). The library was produced with the immunoSEQ multiplex PCR assay. The immuneACCESS repertoire file appears here via TCRdb, limited to in-frame rearrangements. These files lack a portion of the clones; in checked studies, under half of the deficit traces to unresolved V genes, and the cause of the others is not known. Present in this sample are about 400,000 clones, roughly 89% of which were seen just once. The top ten clones comprise about 1.7% of the sample. The specimen was PBMCs or T cells enriched from blood (not recorded which). The origin of the receptors is a woman aged 25 to 39 who had recovered from COVID-19.

This clone was observed a single time. The rearrangement joins TRBV7-2 to TRBJ2-7; tentatively, D is TRBD2 (6 bases). Germline values: CDR1 SGHTA, CDR2 FQGNSA. The V and J ends lost 8 bases and 1 base respectively, with 12 bases between them. This CDR3 contains 13 residues. In DNA form, the CDR3 reads TGTGCCAGCCTCGGGACTGTTTCCTACGAGCAGTACTTC. This translates into CASLGTVSYEQYF.

The chain combines TRBV5-1 with TRBJ1-3; D remains unclear. V dropped 4 bases and J dropped 4 bases, with 12 bases sitting between them. This CDR3 has 14 amino acids. Germline CDR1 reads SGHRS; CDR2 reads YFSETQ. CDR3 DNA sequence: TGCGCCAGCAGCCTGTCGACAAGGGGAAACACCATATATTTT. The encoded protein is CASSLSTRGNTIYF.

The chain carries TRBV2 and TRBJ1-5, with 9 bases fitting TRBD1. V shed 5 bases and J 5 bases; nucleotides not matched to a gene: 7. Germline V gene data show CDR1 as SNHLY and CDR2 as FYNNEI. There are 15 residues in the CDR3. CDR3 sequence reads: CASSSDRGMYQPQHF. The DNA for the CDR3 is TGTGCCAGCAGTTCGGACAGGGGAATGTATCAGCCCCAGCATTTT.

The gene calls are TRBV2 and TRBJ1-1; 7 nucleotides agree with TRBD1. V was clipped by 10 bases and J by 4 bases; unmatched bases: 12. This CDR3 region has 14 residues. The V gene's germline CDR1 is SNHLY and CDR2 FYNNEI. CDR3 sequence reads: CATNTYRGSTEAFF. DNA for the CDR3: TGTGCCACCAATACTTACAGGGGATCCACTGAAGCTTTCTTT.

This chain connects TRBV4-1 to TRBJ2-7; perhaps TRBD1 as D (6 bases). The V end lost 0 bases, the J end lost 6 bases, and 15 bases lay between the germline ends. Germline loops: CDR1 MGHRA, CDR2 YSYEKL. CDR3 size: 15 residues. CDR3 in amino acids: CASSQDFATGLEQYF. CDR3 DNA sequence: TGCGCCAGCAGCCAAGATTTTGCCACAGGGCTCGAGCAGTACTTC.

The chain is built from TRBV7-9 and TRBJ2-1; 7 bases line up with TRBD1. The germline gives CDR1 SEHNR, CDR2 FQNEAQ (reference sequence). This CDR3 comprises 13 residues. V dropped 4 bases and J dropped 7; count of bases not matched to a gene: 4. In DNA, the CDR3 is TGTGCCAGCAGCTCATACAGGGGAAATGAGCAGTTCTTC. This sequence encodes CASSSYRGNEQFF.

This rearrangement joins TRBV9 to TRBJ2-1, with 12 bases aligning to TRBD2. J gave up 0 bases and V 4 bases, and 11 bases lay outside the gene matches. The CDR3 loop spans 19 amino acids. Germline V lookup: CDR1 SGDLS, CDR2 YYNGEE. The CDR3 DNA sequence: TGTGCCAGCAGCCCGAAGACTAGCGGGGGATCTTACTCCTACAATGAGCAGTTCTTC. It specifies CASSPKTSGGSYSYNEQFF.

The chain uses TRBV27 and TRBJ2-1; 7 bases are a match to TRBD2. Trimming removed 1 base from V and 0 bases from J; junction bases left unmatched: 3. The V gene's germline CDR1 is MNHEY and CDR2 SMNVEV (reference sequence). This CDR3 is built from 16 residues. CDR3 region: CASSLFAGDSYNEQFF. The DNA for the CDR3 is TGTGCCAGCAGTTTATTTGCGGGAGACTCCTACAATGAGCAGTTCTTC.

Notes on this clone: One end of the junction varies from germline; a read error may be responsible. CDR3 protein: CASSQDRGQERLFF. CDR3 in DNA: TGTGCCAGCAGCCAAGACAGGGGGCAAGAAAGACTGTTTTTT. The rearrangement joins TRBV3-1 (or the pseudogene TRBV3-2) to TRBJ1-4, with 8 bases identical to TRBD1. Germline assignment: CDR1 LGHDT and CDR2 YNNKEL (reference sequence). The CDR3 has 14 amino acids.

This chain connects TRBV11-2 to TRBJ1-1; the D gene is possibly TRBD1 (6 bases). Trimming shortened V by 5 bases and J by 8 bases, and 15 bases separated the two germline ends. CDR1 is SGHAT and CDR2 is FQNNGV in the germline V gene. This CDR3 spans 13 amino acids. The CDR3: CASSPYRVSEAFF. The DNA of the CDR3 is TGTGCCAGCAGCCCTTACAGGGTTTCCGAAGCTTTCTTT.

V is TRBV28 and J is TRBJ1-1, with a weak D call TRBD1 (6 bases). From germline, CDR1 is MDHEN and CDR2 SYDVKM. V lost 7 bases, J lost 1 base, and 16 bases lay in between. This CDR3 region has 15 residues. The CDR3 spells CASTPQGPRNTEAFF. CDR3 bases: TGTGCCAGCACTCCACAGGGCCCGAGGAACACTGAAGCTTTCTTT.

V and J are TRBV9 and TRBJ1-2; tentative D call: TRBD1 (6 bases). V lost 4 bases to trimming and J lost 0 bases, with 13 bases between them. CDR1 is SGDLS and CDR2 is YYNGEE in the germline V gene. CDR3 size: 15 residues. Here the CDR3 reads CASSPGVSANYGYTF. DNA for the CDR3: TGTGCCAGCAGCCCAGGGGTCAGCGCTAACTATGGCTACACCTTC.

The chain couples TRBV5-5 to TRBJ1-1; D gene uncertain. The CDR3 has 13 amino acids. V was trimmed by 0 bases and J by 10 bases, leaving 13 bases between them. CDR1 SGHKS and CDR2 YYEKEE come from the germline V gene (reference sequence). The DNA of the CDR3 is TGTGCCAGCAGCTTGGCCGGGGTTCTGGGAGCTTTCTTT. It encodes CASSLAGVLGAFF.

The CDR3 DNA reads TGTGCCAGCAGCCAAAATAAAGGACTAGCGGGAGTACCCTACAATGAGCAGTTCTTC. Protein: CASSQNKGLAGVPYNEQFF. This chain uses TRBV3-1 (or the pseudogene TRBV3-2) with TRBJ2-1; 13 bases line up with TRBD2. J gave up 2 bases and V 2 bases, and 9 bases lay outside the gene matches. Germline CDR1 reads LGHDT; CDR2 reads YNNKEL (reference sequence). The CDR3 covers 19 residues.

The V and J genes are TRBV30 and TRBJ2-3; tentative D call: TRBD1 (7 bases). CDR1 is GTSNPN and CDR2 is SVGIG in the germline V gene (reference sequence). V dropped 5 bases and J dropped 2 bases, with 17 bases sitting between them. The CDR3 length is 15 residues. The CDR3, as DNA: TGTGCCTGGGGAGGGACAGTTCTTTACACAGATACGCAGTATTTT. Amino acid sequence: CAWGGTVLYTDTQYF.

The gene calls are TRBV28 and TRBJ1-5; TRBD1 aligns across 7 bases. With V trimmed by 8 bases and J by 7 bases, 5 bases remained unmatched. Germline V gives CDR1 MDHEN, CDR2 SYDVKM. The CDR3 is 12 residues long. In nucleotides, the CDR3 is TGTGCCAGCTTTCCCAGGGGGCAGCCCCAGCATTTT. This encodes CASFPRGQPQHF. Drawing the rest from reference TRBV28 and TRBJ1-5, the complete variable domain is DVKVTQSSRYLVKRTGEKVFLECVQDMDHENMFWYRQDPGLGLRLIYFSYDVKMKEKGDIPEGYSVSREKKERFSLILESASTNQTSMYLCASFPRGQPQHFGDGTRLSIL.

The J gene is TRBJ1-5, the V gene TRBV18; 9 nucleotides match TRBD1. V was pared by 3 bases and J by 6 bases, with 12 bases of the junction left unmatched. CDR3 length: 17 amino acids. Germline loops: CDR1 KGHSH, CDR2 LQKENI. CDR3 region: CASSPSGRQGGGQPQHF. The CDR3 nucleotides read TGTGCCAGCTCACCGAGTGGGCGACAGGGGGGTGGTCAGCCCCAGCATTTT.

Here the CDR3 reads CAWRRGLTLHF. The CDR3 DNA reads TGTGCCTGGAGGAGGGGGCTCACCCTCCACTTT. The genes are TRBV30 and TRBJ1-6, with 7 bases fitting TRBD1. V gave up 3 bases and J gave up 14 bases; unmatched junction bases: 4. The CDR3 has 11 amino acids. Germline CDR1 is GTSNPN and CDR2 is SVGIG (reference sequence).

The V gene is TRBV5-1, the J gene TRBJ1-6, with 8 bases matching TRBD1. This CDR3 contains 16 residues. CDR1 SGHRS and CDR2 YFSETQ come from the germline V gene. V lost 4 bases, J lost 4 bases, and 7 bases stayed unmatched. CDR3: CASSGTGGGYNSPLHF. CDR3 bases: TGCGCCAGCAGCGGTACAGGGGGGGGATATAATTCACCCCTCCACTTT.

The V gene is TRBV5-4, the J gene TRBJ2-7, with 8 bases lining up with TRBD1. CDR3 size: 14 residues. Germline CDR1 and CDR2: SGHNT and YYREEE (reference sequence). The V segment lost 4 bases and the J segment 2 bases; nucleotides outside the gene matches: 5. In DNA form, the CDR3 reads TGTGCCAGCAGCAACCGGGACAGGACCTACGAGCAGTACTTC. Translating gives CASSNRDRTYEQYF.

The V call is TRBV5-3, the J call TRBJ2-7; D remains ambiguous. TRBV5-3 is flagged as an ORF with uncertain function. V was cut by 0 bases and J by 3 bases, with 7 bases left in between. The CDR3 runs 13 residues. CDR3 protein: CARSLGSVYEQYF. The CDR3 DNA sequence: TGTGCCAGAAGCTTGGGCAGCGTCTACGAGCAGTACTTC.

J is TRBJ2-5 and V is TRBV9; 10 bases match TRBD1. The junction had 6 bases not matched to a gene; V was cut back by 0 bases and J by 4 bases. The germline V gene has CDR1 SGDLS and CDR2 YYNGEE. The CDR3 is 16 amino acids. The DNA for the CDR3 is TGTGCCAGCAGCGTAGTGGGGACAGGGGTAAGAGAGACCCAGTACTTC. It specifies CASSVVGTGVRETQYF.

CDR3 loop: CAWGRGKLFF. In DNA, the CDR3 is TGTGCCTGGGGAAGGGGAAAACTGTTTTTT. The rearrangement joins TRBV30 to TRBJ1-4; tentatively, D is TRBD1 (5 bases). The V gene's germline CDR1 is GTSNPN and CDR2 SVGIG (reference sequence). This CDR3 has 10 amino acids. The germline V and J ends were trimmed by 5 bases and 10 bases, with 8 bases remaining between them.

The V and J genes are TRBV7-9 and TRBJ2-1, with D possibly matching TRBD2 (6 bases). V was shortened by 5 bases and J by 8 bases, with 22 bases between the two germline ends. The CDR3 length is 16 residues. Germline values: CDR1 SEHNR, CDR2 FQNEAQ (reference sequence). The CDR3 coding sequence is TGTGCCAGCAGCCCAGACCCGGGGGTGCTGTCCGATGAGCAGTTCTTC. Its translation: CASSPDPGVLSDEQFF.

This clone was recorded only once. V is TRBV7-3 and J is TRBJ1-1, with D unresolved. Germline V gives CDR1 SGHTA, CDR2 FQGTGA. Trimming took off 3 bases at V and 0 bases at J, with 5 bases between the two ends. The CDR3 totals 13 residues. The CDR3 DNA follows: TGTGCCAGCAGCTTGGTAGTGAACACTGAAGCTTTCTTT. Its translation is CASSLVVNTEAFF.

The chain carries TRBV5-1 and TRBJ1-1, with D unresolved. V lost 0 bases and J 2 bases, leaving 8 bases between the germline ends. Per germline, CDR1 SGHRS and CDR2 YFSETQ. This CDR3 has 14 residues. The CDR3 DNA sequence: TGCGCCAGCAGCTTGGATTCGTTTAACACTGAAGCTTTCTTT. This translates into CASSLDSFNTEAFF. The full variable domain, in which reference TRBV5-1 and TRBJ1-1 provide the parts outside the CDR3, is KAGVTQTPRYLIKTRGQQVTLSCSPISGHRSVSWYQQTPGQGLQFLFEYFSETQRNKGNFPGRFSGRQFSNSRSEMNVSTLELGDSALYLCASSLDSFNTEAFFGQGTRLTVV.

The chain couples TRBV20-1 to TRBJ1-6; 7 bases map to TRBD1. The V gene's germline CDR1 is DFQATT and CDR2 SNEGSKA (reference sequence). The CDR3 consists of 15 residues. Germline trimming cut 3 bases from V and 7 bases from J; bases unmatched to any gene: 9. The CDR3 region has the DNA TGCAGTGCTAGTGATCGACAGGGTGGAAATTCACCCCTCCACTTT. This gives the protein CSASDRQGGNSPLHF.